This TCR beta chain was sequenced in a study of human T cells and chemical hapten exposure. The time point here: pre-sensitization, week 0. Treatment defined: therapeutic diphenylcyclopropenone sensitization with weekly scalp DPC. Extraction of total RNA was performed on unfractionated whole blood. About this clonotype: As yet, its antigen is unknown.

General study points: Because they had alopecia, donors may respond immunologically unlike healthy people.

Attachment of unique molecular identifiers to individual cDNA molecules was performed in the library. TCRdb reprocessed the RACE reads with MiXCR, giving one entry per CDR3 protein. The sample consists of about 260,000 distinct CDR3 sequences, about 9% of them appearing once. The TCR comes from a middle-aged woman with alopecia areata. Some clones in this sample may be carry-over from other donors' samples. The input for sequencing was whole blood, taken in connection with sensitization to the hapten diphenylcyclopropenone (DPC).

Here the CDR3 DNA reads TGTGCCAGCAGCTTTGCTACAGGGTCCCCCCAGTACTTC. Its protein is CASSFATGSPQYF. The V gene is TRBV7-2, the J gene TRBJ2-5, with D perhaps matching TRBD1 (6 bases). The V end was cut by 3 bases, the J end by 9 bases, with 14 bases between. The CDR3 loop spans 13 amino acids. CDR1 and CDR2 (germline): SGHTA, FQGNSA.